This T cell receptor (beta chain) was identified during a study of CD8+CD57+ T cells in acquired aplastic anemia. This clonotype was recorded at least ten times. Its antigen remains unknown. Findings and limits, study-wide: Both patients and controls carried the same twenty-nine CD8+ CDR3 sequences. The CD8+ Simpson's diversity of patients and controls was not significantly different.

Only patients with CD8+CD57+ cell expansion on flow cytometry were chosen for sequencing. Patients were untreated when blood was sampled. Genomic DNA served as template for TCR beta VDJ and CDR3 profiling. Via MiXCR, TCRdb re-called the reads, giving one row per CDR3 protein. This sample has 150,000 or so distinct CDR3 sequences, with about 50% found just once. The TCR sequence derives from a human donor with aplastic anemia. The sample was sorted CD4+, CD8+, or CD8+CD57+ T cells (not recorded which) from PBMCs.

CDR3 nucleotides: TGTGCCAGCAGCTTATTCCTGCTCCCAGATACGCAGTATTTT. Protein: CASSLFLLPDTQYF. This chain links TRBV7-9 with TRBJ2-3; D is ambiguous. Between the trimmed V and J ends, which lost 2 bases and 4 bases, there was a span of 10 bases. From germline, CDR1 is SEHNR and CDR2 FQNEAQ (reference sequence). The CDR3 contains 14 residues.